This record covers a single T cell receptor (beta chain). This specimen comes from a study of T cells after somatic rescue of genetic block. The CDR3 runs 15 residues. Germline V gene sequence: CDR1 SEHNR, CDR2 FQNEAQ (reference sequence). V lost 1 base, J lost 5 bases, and 5 bases stayed unmatched. Repertoires were generated with immunoSEQ multiplex PCR, while TCRdb's copy carries only in-frame clones and drops some. The sample has about 67,000 clones; about 90% are singletons. The rearrangement joins TRBV7-9 to TRBJ2-5; 9 nucleotides match TRBD2. The sequence was obtained from a man aged 40-55 years. The source material was peripheral blood mononuclear cells (PBMCs). In DNA form, the CDR3 reads TGTGCCAGCAGCTTAGTGGCTAGCGGGGCGGAGACCCAGTACTTC. Protein sequence: CASSLVASGAETQYF.